The entry that follows covers one TCR beta chain sequence. Here immunoSEQ multiplex PCR was the method, and the copy in TCRdb shows in-frame clones only, minus some. The table includes about 350,000 clones, over 75% detected once. The germline V and J ends were trimmed by 2 bases and 7 bases, with 10 bases remaining between them. The CDR3 sequence is 13 residues long. The V gene's germline CDR1 is SGHNT and CDR2 YYREEE (reference sequence). The source of the sample is a study of blood T cell repertoires in COVID-19. The source material was PBMCs or T cells enriched from blood (not recorded which). The V gene is TRBV5-4, the J gene TRBJ1-3; maybe TRBD1 (6 bases). The sequence was obtained from a woman aged 30 to 39 who had recovered from COVID-19. The CDR3 region is CASSLQGMNTIYF. As DNA, the CDR3 is TGTGCCAGCAGCTTACAGGGAATGAACACCATATATTTT.